The rows below give T cell receptor beta chains drawn from one sample of a study of monozygotic twins with inflammatory bowel disease. TCRdb re-called the 5' RACE reads and shows each CDR3 protein once, DNA omitted. Across 200,000 to 250,000 distinct CDR3 sequences, the top ten clones capture around 1.5% of the sample. The sample consisted of blood. All receptors derive from a human donor with ulcerative colitis or Crohn's disease, or a healthy co-twin of an affected twin (not recorded which). Each CDR3 is given with its conserved first and last residue. Each record gives: J gene, V gene, CDR3 protein.

TRBJ2-7 TRBV12-3/TRBV12-4 CASSGAYYEQYF
TRBJ2-1 TRBV7-9 CASSLDYREQFF
TRBJ1-3 TRBV2 CASSQDPRNTIYF
TRBJ1-5 TRBV15 CATSRAPSQPQHF
TRBJ2-5 TRBV10-3 CAISESDRGLETQYF
TRBJ2-2 TRBV5-6 CASSPYGVANTGELFF
TRBJ1-4 TRBV2 CASRRTRGSDEKLFF
TRBJ2-2 TRBV9 CASSGLGELFF
TRBJ1-3 TRBV18 CASSPPFGNTIYF
TRBJ1-1 TRBV11-2 CASGWGTEAFF
TRBJ1-1 TRBV20-1 CMPPGQFTEAFF
TRBJ2-3 TRBV29-1 CSVTAQGTNTDTQYF
TRBJ1-1 TRBV12-3/TRBV12-4 CASSFGHTTNTEAFF
TRBJ1-5 TRBV5-5 CASSLWGQFNQPQHF
TRBJ1-4 TRBV5-1 CASRRGPERNEKLFF
TRBJ2-3 TRBV24-1 CATSEPGQTDTQYF
TRBJ2-3 TRBV19 CASSLGRLTDTQYF
TRBJ2-2 TRBV20-1 CSATDRVPGELFF
TRBJ2-3 TRBV9 CASSVVGRSHTDTQYF
TRBJ1-6 TRBV5-8 CASIVPGRPPLHF
TRBJ1-2 TRBV6-5 CASSYSANYGYTF
TRBJ2-3 TRBV20-1 CSASGGTRGGTDTQYF
TRBJ2-7 TRBV6-5 CASSYSYRGGYEQYF
TRBJ1-2 TRBV9 CASSTGQGPYGYTF
TRBJ2-1 TRBV2 CASIDPDRGNEQFF
TRBJ2-3 TRBV6-1 CASSRLAGGSTDTQYF
TRBJ1-5 TRBV3-1 CASSPVQMNQPQHF
TRBJ2-6 TRBV19 CASSLTGQGNAGANVLTF
TRBJ2-4 TRBV15 CATSSGSYIQYF
TRBJ1-1 TRBV10-3 CAISESGAPGLNTEAFF
TRBJ2-4 TRBV27 CASSSEPTVSMGTLAKNIQYF
TRBJ1-2 TRBV12-3/TRBV12-4 CASSAPQGAFTF
TRBJ1-2 TRBV5-1 CASSLDSTNYGYTF
TRBJ2-1 TRBV29-1 CSVGRLAAYNEQFF
TRBJ2-4 TRBV27 CASSGLAGLTKNIQYF
TRBJ1-2 TRBV20-1 CSARVTGGGGYTF
TRBJ2-3 TRBV6-5 CASSYHLAGSTDTQYF
TRBJ2-1 TRBV5-1 CASSLGGAPFNEQFF
TRBJ1-1 TRBV5-1 CASSLDANMNTEAFF
TRBJ2-3 TRBV5-5 CASSLDAPTDTQYF
TRBJ2-3 TRBV5-1 CASSLEASGSYDTQYF
TRBJ1-2 TRBV5-1 CASSPTAGGNYGYTF
TRBJ2-1 TRBV6-5 CASSYSLRYNEQFF
TRBJ1-5 TRBV12-3/TRBV12-4 CASSRQGAAQPQHF
TRBJ2-1 TRBV11-2 CASSLTGTGLRNEQFF
TRBJ2-1 TRBV19 CASSIVSGREQFF